The 20 T cell receptor beta chains in this list originate from one sample, sequenced in a study of cytomegalovirus exposure and HLA in healthy donors. The method was immunoSEQ multiplex PCR; TCRdb's version includes in-frame clones alone and lacks a portion of them. Of over 150,000 clones listed, about 85% were seen once; the top ten hold about 16%. Sequencing input: PBMCs. The receptors were sampled from a young man in good health and CMV-seropositive.

A note on this clone: Distinct nucleotide sequences in the sample also encode this CDR3. This chain uses TRBV6-5 with TRBJ1-1; D might be TRBD1 (5 bases). Germline V gene data show CDR1 as MNHEY and CDR2 as SVGAGI. V lost 6 bases to trimming and J lost 1 base, with 12 bases between them. This CDR3 region has 14 residues. The CDR3 DNA sequence: TGTGCCAGCAGGAAACAAGGGGAGAACACTGAAGCTTTCTTT. This gives the protein CASRKQGENTEAFF.

The sample holds a few counts of this clone. The DNA of the CDR3 is TGTGCCAGCAGCGTAGGACTAGCGGGAGGGCCCGGCTACGAGCAGTACTTC. Translation: CASSVGLAGGPGYEQYF. The V and J genes are TRBV9 and TRBJ2-7, with 14 bases matching TRBD2. The CDR3 contains 17 residues. Germline lookup yields CDR1 SGDLS and CDR2 YYNGEE. With V trimmed by 0 bases and J by 3 bases, 5 bases remained unmatched.

The rearrangement uses TRBV13 and TRBJ2-7, with D tentatively TRBD1 (7 bases). The CDR3 sequence is 15 residues long. CDR1 PRHDT and CDR2 FYEKMQ come from the germline V gene (reference sequence). Trimming shortened V by 2 bases and J by 6 bases, and 17 bases separated the two germline ends. This CDR3 reads CASSLMRQGGLEQYF. CDR3 in DNA: TGTGCCAGCAGCTTAATGCGCCAGGGGGGCCTCGAGCAGTACTTC.

The V and J genes are TRBV30 and TRBJ2-2; the D gene is possibly TRBD1 (5 bases). Germline-derived CDR1 and CDR2 are GTSNPN and SVGIG (reference sequence). The CDR3 is 13 residues long. Trimming cost V 0 bases and J 5 bases, with 7 bases left between them. Here the CDR3 DNA reads TGTGCCTGGAGTGTTTCAGGGACCGGGGAGCTGTTTTTT. Amino acids: CAWSVSGTGELFF.

This clone was picked up a small number of times. V and J are TRBV28 and TRBJ1-5; D not resolved. Germline V gene lookup returns CDR1 MDHEN and CDR2 SYDVKM. V lost 3 bases to trimming and J lost 11 bases, with 8 bases between them. CDR3 length: 11 amino acids. The CDR3 DNA reads TGTGCCAGCAGTTTGGGAGGTTCCCAGCATTTT. Translating gives CASSLGGSQHF.

V gene TRBV4-1 combines with J gene TRBJ2-1, with D hard to call. The germline V and J ends were trimmed by 0 bases and 6 bases, with 9 bases remaining between them. This CDR3 is built from 14 residues. Germline CDR1 is MGHRA and CDR2 is YSYEKL. In DNA form, the CDR3 reads TGCGCCAGCAGCCAAGATCGGTATAGCAATGAGCAGTTCTTC. It codes for CASSQDRYSNEQFF.

The chain carries TRBV7-6 and TRBJ2-1; TRBD1 is a possible D gene (6 bases). Per germline, CDR1 SGHVS and CDR2 FNYEAQ. Trimming pared 1 base from V and 0 bases from J, leaving 10 bases between. This CDR3 region has 16 residues. The CDR3 spells CASSLGSRGSYNEQFF. The CDR3 DNA reads as TGTGCCAGCAGCTTAGGATCCAGGGGCTCCTACAATGAGCAGTTCTTC.

This clone came up once. The rearrangement uses TRBV11-2 and TRBJ2-5; 9 nucleotides align to TRBD2. The CDR3 sequence is 19 residues long. Losses at the gene ends were 2 bases for V and 2 bases for J; bases not matched to a gene: 15. Germline CDR1 SGHAT, CDR2 FQNNGV. The CDR3 loop is CASSLLSKGIAGEQETQYF. CDR3 DNA: TGTGCCAGCAGCTTATTGAGTAAGGGAATAGCGGGGGAACAAGAGACCCAGTACTTC.

In the case of this clone: At one boundary the junction diverges from the germline segment, which might be a read error. The chain couples TRBV7-7 to TRBJ1-6; 7 positions match TRBD1. Germline assignment: CDR1 SSHAT and CDR2 FNYEAQ (reference sequence). This CDR3 comprises 20 residues. CDR3 protein: CASSLEDRESLNSYNSPLHF. CDR3 nucleotide sequence: TGTGCTAGCAGCTTAGAAGACAGGGAGTCCCTTAACTCCTATAATTCACCCCTCCACTTT.

The rearrangement uses TRBV18 and TRBJ2-3, with TRBD2 matching 7 bases. Germline trimming cut 6 bases from V and 2 bases from J; bases unmatched to any gene: 5. CDR3 length: 14 amino acids. From germline, CDR1 is KGHSH and CDR2 LQKENI. The CDR3 here is CASSLAGDTDTQYF. The CDR3 DNA reads as TGTGCCAGCTCCCTGGCGGGAGACACAGATACGCAGTATTTT.

This chain joins TRBV28 and TRBJ2-7, with TRBD2 identical over 9 bases. Unmatched junction bases numbered 13, after V lost 3 bases and J lost 7 bases. Per the germline V gene, CDR1 is MDHEN and CDR2 is SYDVKM. This CDR3 has 16 residues. CDR3 protein: CASSFSSGGTAGEQYF. CDR3 bases: TGTGCCAGCAGTTTTTCAAGCGGGGGGACCGCTGGGGAGCAGTACTTC.

This clone was recorded a few times. The V call is TRBV9, the J call TRBJ2-7, with TRBD2 matching over 9 bases. CDR1 and CDR2 from the germline V gene are SGDLS and YYNGEE. This CDR3 spans 15 amino acids. V gave up 0 bases and J gave up 3 bases; unmatched junction bases: 4. CDR3 nucleotide sequence: TGTGCCAGCAGCGTAGAGGCGGGAGGGTACTACGAGCAGTACTTC. The encoded protein is CASSVEAGGYYEQYF.

This clone has just one count. V gene TRBV30 combines with J gene TRBJ1-3; D is unclear. V dropped 3 bases and J dropped 2 bases, with 11 bases sitting between them. The CDR3 is 14 residues long. Germline V gene data show CDR1 as GTSNPN and CDR2 as SVGIG (reference sequence). CDR3 loop: CAWRGGIAGNTIYF. The CDR3 DNA reads as TGTGCCTGGAGAGGAGGAATAGCTGGAAACACCATATATTTT.

The table lists this clone with a few counts. The chain employs TRBV6-1 and TRBJ1-6; D is possibly TRBD1 (5 bases). The CDR3 covers 15 residues. The V gene lost 2 bases and the J gene lost 9 bases, with 14 bases spanning the gap. Germline values: CDR1 MNHNS, CDR2 SASEGT. The CDR3 here is CASSEFGWQGSPLHF. CDR3 DNA: TGTGCCAGCAGTGAATTCGGTTGGCAGGGTTCACCCCTCCACTTT.

The rearrangement joins TRBV6-1 to TRBJ1-1, with 8 bases lining up with TRBD1. Germline lookup yields CDR1 MNHNS and CDR2 SASEGT. CDR3 length equals 13 residues. J gave up 6 bases and V 6 bases, and 6 bases lay outside the gene matches. As DNA, the CDR3 is TGTGCCAGCAGCGGACAGGGCAGTGCTGAAGCTTTCTTT. Encoded protein: CASSGQGSAEAFF.

This clone was seen a few times. The chain uses TRBV19 and TRBJ1-4; tentative D call: TRBD1 (6 bases). CDR1 and CDR2 (germline): LNHDA, SQIVND (reference sequence). Trimming took off 3 bases at V and 4 bases at J, with 12 bases between the two ends. This CDR3 has 15 residues. DNA for the CDR3: TGTGCCAGTAGTATTTGGCGGACAGATAATGAAAAACTGTTTTTT. This encodes CASSIWRTDNEKLFF.

The chain combines TRBV5-8 with TRBJ1-1; TRBD1 aligns across 12 bases. Germline V CDR1 and CDR2: SGHTS, YDEGEE. After removal of 4 bases from V and 1 base from J, the junction contained 8 bases not matched to a gene. The length of the CDR3 is 17 residues. For the CDR3, the DNA is TGTGCCAGCAGCCGCCGGGACAGGGGGCTTCGGAACACTGAAGCTTTCTTT. It is translated as CASSRRDRGLRNTEAFF.

This chain links TRBV29-1 with TRBJ2-1, with D perhaps TRBD1 (6 bases). Trimming took 5 bases from V and 5 from J, leaving 16 bases between them. The CDR3 runs 14 residues. CDR1 and CDR2 from the germline V gene are SQVTM and ANQGSEA. CDR3 coding DNA: TGCAGCGTTATAGAACAGGGTCGGAACAATGAGCAGTTCTTC. Amino acid sequence: CSVIEQGRNNEQFF.

This clone was seen only once. The chain is built from TRBV27 and TRBJ1-5; D is unresolved. The CDR3 sequence is 14 residues long. Per the germline V gene, CDR1 is MNHEY and CDR2 is SMNVEV (reference sequence). The germline V and J ends were trimmed by 5 bases and 1 base, with 9 bases remaining between them. The CDR3 region has the DNA TGTGCCAGCAGTCCCCTCCAGAGCAATCAGCCCCAGCATTTT. Translated, it gives CASSPLQSNQPQHF.

This rearrangement joins TRBV11-2 to TRBJ2-5; unclear D gene. The CDR3 runs 15 residues. Germline loops: CDR1 SGHAT, CDR2 FQNNGV. V lost 5 bases to trimming and J lost 1 base, with 14 bases between them. DNA for the CDR3: TGTGCCAGCAGCCCGTTTTGGCGGCCCCAAGAGACCCAGTACTTC. Its protein product is CASSPFWRPQETQYF.